The entry below describes one T cell receptor (beta chain). What it recognizes is unknown. The sample is drawn from a study of Ad26.COV2.S vaccination and SARS-CoV-2 variants. Study conclusions and caveats: With respect to non-spike TCR breadth, vaccine and placebo recipients were similar. Possible underestimation of total T cell responses by the TCR breadth and depth analyses was noted.

Sequencing was performed with immunoSEQ multiplex PCR; in TCRdb, only in-frame clones are kept and a portion is missing. The repertoire holds some 390,000 clones, over 75% seen once, with under 2% in the top ten. CDR3 size: 14 residues. The germline V gene has CDR1 MNHEY and CDR2 SVGAGI. The V end lost 8 bases, the J end lost 9 bases, and 22 bases lay between the germline ends. Sample treatment: some 20 received Ad26.COV2.S at low or high dose, single or two shots; about 5 received placebo; per-sample allocation not given. On day 63 after the first injection, vaccine and placebo recipients gave samples.

The TCR was taken from a person aged 18-65 years who received the Ad26.COV2.S COVID-19 vaccine or a placebo. This specimen consisted of peripheral blood, obtained in a trial of Ad26.COV2.S vaccine versus placebo. V usage is TRBV6-5 and J usage is TRBJ2-5; D may be TRBD2 (5 bases). The CDR3 DNA follows: TGTGCCAGCGGAAGTAGACTACCCCCAGGAGCCCAGTACTTC. Protein product: CASGSRLPPGAQYF.